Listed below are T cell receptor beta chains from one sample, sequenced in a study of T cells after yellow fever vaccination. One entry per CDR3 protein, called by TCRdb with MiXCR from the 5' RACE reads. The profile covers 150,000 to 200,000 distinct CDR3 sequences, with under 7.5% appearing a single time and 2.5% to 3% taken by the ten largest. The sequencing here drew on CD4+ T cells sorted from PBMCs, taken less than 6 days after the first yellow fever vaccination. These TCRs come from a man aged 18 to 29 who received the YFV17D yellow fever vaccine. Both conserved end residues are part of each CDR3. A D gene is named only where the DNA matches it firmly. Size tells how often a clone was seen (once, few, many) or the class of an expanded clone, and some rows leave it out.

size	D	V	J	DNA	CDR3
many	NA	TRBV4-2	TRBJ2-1	TGTGCCAGCAGCCGAACCAATGAGCAGTTCTTC	CASSRTNEQFF
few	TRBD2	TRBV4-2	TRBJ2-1	TGTGCCAGCAGCCAAGATATCGGGGGGTACAATGAGCAGTTCTTC	CASSQDIGGYNEQFF
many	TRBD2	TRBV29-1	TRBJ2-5	TGCAGCGTTCACGGGGGGGCAGGAGAGACCCAGTACTTC	CSVHGGAGETQYF
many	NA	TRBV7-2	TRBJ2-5	TGTGCCAGCAGCTTACTTCCGACCCCTCGACAAGAGACCCAGTACTTC	CASSLLPTPRQETQYF
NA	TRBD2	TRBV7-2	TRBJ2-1	TGTGCCAGCAGGCGAAAAACTCTGCGGGGGACCTACAATGAGCAGTTCTTC	CASRRKTLRGTYNEQFF
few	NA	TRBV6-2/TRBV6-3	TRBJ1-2	TGTGCCAGCAGTTACGGGGCAGCTAGTAACTATGGCTACACCTTC	CASSYGAASNYGYTF
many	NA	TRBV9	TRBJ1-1	TGTGCCAGCAGCGTAGACCCATCCGCACGGGGCACTGAAGCTTTCTTT	CASSVDPSARGTEAFF
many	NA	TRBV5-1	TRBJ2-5	TGCGCCAGCAGCGCAGGGTGGGGTAATCAGGAGACCCAGTACTTC	CASSAGWGNQETQYF
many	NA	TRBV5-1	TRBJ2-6	TGCGCCAGCAGGGTTACCTCTGGGGCCAACGTCCTGACTTTC	CASRVTSGANVLTF
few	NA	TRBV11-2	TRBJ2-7	TGTGCCAGCAGCGATTGGGGAGAGGACTCCTACGAGCAGTACTTC	CASSDWGEDSYEQYF
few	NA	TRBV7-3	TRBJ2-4	TGTGCCAGCAGCTTATCCCCCGGTACGAGCATTCAGTACTTC	CASSLSPGTSIQYF
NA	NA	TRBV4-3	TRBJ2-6	TGCGCCAGCAGCCGTGGGGGGCGGAGCTCTGGGGCCAACGTCCTGACTTTC	CASSRGGRSSGANVLTF
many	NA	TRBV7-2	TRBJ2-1	TGTGCCAGCAGCCCCGACTCCTACAATGAGCAGTTCTTC	CASSPDSYNEQFF
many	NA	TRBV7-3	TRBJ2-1	TGTGCCAGCAGCTCACCCGGACGGCGAGACAATGAGCAGTTCTTC	CASSSPGRRDNEQFF
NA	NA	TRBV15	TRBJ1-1	TGTGCCACCAGCGCCGCAGGTTCAGTCCCTGAAGCTTTCTTT	CATSAAGSVPEAFF
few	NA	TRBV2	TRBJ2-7	TGTGCCAGCAGAAAAGAATGGACAGAGACCCCCTACGAGCAGTACTTC	CASRKEWTETPYEQYF
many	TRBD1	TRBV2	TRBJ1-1	TGTGCCAGCAGTGAAGAGGGGGCGGGCACTGAAGCTTTCTTT	CASSEEGAGTEAFF
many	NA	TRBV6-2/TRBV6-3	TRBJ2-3	TGTGCCAGCAGTTCCGAGACTGCCTTCTCCGATACGCAGTATTTT	CASSSETAFSDTQYF
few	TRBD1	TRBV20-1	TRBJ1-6	TGCAGTGCTTCCGGGACAGGGGCCTATAATTCACCCCTCCACTTT	CSASGTGAYNSPLHF
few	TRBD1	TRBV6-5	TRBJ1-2	TGTGCCAGCAGGCGACAGGGCACCACCAACTATGGCTACACCTTC	CASRRQGTTNYGYTF
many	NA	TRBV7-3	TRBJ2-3	TGTGCCAGCAGCGACCGGGGCCCCACAGATACGCAGTATTTT	CASSDRGPTDTQYF
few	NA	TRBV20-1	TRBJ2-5	TGCAGTGCTAGGCTGCCCAGGACTAAACAAGAGACCCAGTACTTC	CSARLPRTKQETQYF
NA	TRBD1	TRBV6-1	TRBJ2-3	TGTGCCAGCAGTGCCCCGGGACAGGTCACAGATACGCAGTATTTT	CASSAPGQVTDTQYF
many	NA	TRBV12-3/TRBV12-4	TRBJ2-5	TGTGCCAGCAGTTTCCCCTGGGTGGAGACCCAGTACTTC	CASSFPWVETQYF
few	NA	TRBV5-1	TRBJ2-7	TGCGCCAGCAGCCCCTGGGGACTCTCCTACGAGCAGTACTTC	CASSPWGLSYEQYF
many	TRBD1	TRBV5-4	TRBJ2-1	TGTGCCAGCAGTCCAACGGGACAGGGGGTCAATGAGCAGTTCTTC	CASSPTGQGVNEQFF
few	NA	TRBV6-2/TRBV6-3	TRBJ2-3	TGTGCCACCCGGGCAGGGGGCACAGATACGCAGTATTTT	CATRAGGTDTQYF
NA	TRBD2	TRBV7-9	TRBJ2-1	TGTGCCAGCAGCCCTGCTAGCGGGGGGGCCGATGAGCAGTTCTTC	CASSPASGGADEQFF
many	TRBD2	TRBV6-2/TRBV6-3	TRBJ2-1	TGTGCCAGCAGTTACCCCCCCGTAGCGGGGCAGTACAATGAGCAGTTCTTC	CASSYPPVAGQYNEQFF
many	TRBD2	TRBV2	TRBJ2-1	TGTGCCAGCAGTAGCGTAGCGGGGGGGTACAATGAGCAGTTCTTC	CASSSVAGGYNEQFF
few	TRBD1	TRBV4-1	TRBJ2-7	TGCGCCAGCAGCCAAGGGACGGGACAGTCGCTCTACGAGCAGTACTTC	CASSQGTGQSLYEQYF